This record looks at one T cell receptor (beta chain) sequence and its context. CDR1 and CDR2 from the germline V gene are DFQATT and SNEGSKA (reference sequence). V gave up 6 bases and J gave up 7 bases, with 8 bases separating them. CDR3 length equals 10 residues. These data come from a study of blood T cells in healthy people across ages. Next came a second PCR, run for about 6 to 11 cycles, which used a sample-barcoded 5' primer along with a J-beta primer mix. One entry per CDR3 protein results from TCRdb running MiXCR on the 5' RACE reads. In the table there are about 780,000 distinct CDR3 sequences, around 25% of which are singletons. Russia was home to the donors, healthy Caucasian individuals aged about 6 to 90. Another study also made use of these data, one on T cells of mothers and their children.

The chain employs TRBV20-1 and TRBJ2-3; D gene ambiguous. Specimen: blood. The receptor was derived from a boy aged 5-17 years in good health. The CDR3 bases are TGCAGTGCATCGGTCCATACGCAGTATTTT. It encodes CSASVHTQYF.